Listed below are T cell receptor beta chains from one sample, sequenced in a study of T cells after yellow fever vaccination. MiXCR, applied by TCRdb to the 5' RACE reads, yields one record per CDR3 protein. The sample holds a few hundred thousand distinct CDR3 sequences, about 8.7% seen once. The input for sequencing was PBMCs, taken on the day of the first yellow fever vaccination. The receptors come from a man between 18 and 29 years old who received the YFV17D yellow fever vaccine. Each CDR3 is given with its conserved first and last residue. D genes are given only for firm matches. Only part of the rows carry a size: once, few, many, or a class if the clone is expanded.

>TRBV28|many|-|TRBJ1-1
TGTGGTAGCAGGAGAGACACTGAAGCTTTCTTT
CGSRRDTEAFF
>TRBV2|few|-|TRBJ2-1
TGTGCCAGCAGTAGTACCGAAGGGCGCAATGAGCAGTTCTTC
CASSSTEGRNEQFF
>TRBV6-1|-|-|TRBJ1-1
TGTGCCAGCAGTGTCGGGGGTGACACTGAAGCTTTCTTT
CASSVGGDTEAFF
>TRBV12-3/TRBV12-4|-|-|TRBJ1-6
TGTGCCAGCAGTTGGGCCGGGGTTGGTTCACCCCTCCACTTT
CASSWAGVGSPLHF
>TRBV5-1|-|TRBD2|TRBJ2-3
TGCGCCAGCAGCTTATCCGGGACTACCGGCACAGATACGCAGTATTTT
CASSLSGTTGTDTQYF
>TRBV7-6|few|-|TRBJ2-3
TGTGCCAGCAGCCCATCGGTGGCCCGGTTGTATTTT
CASSPSVARLYF
>TRBV6-5|-|-|TRBJ1-4
TGTGCCAGCAGTTATTCGGTCGGGTCTAATGAAAAACTGTTTTTT
CASSYSVGSNEKLFF
>TRBV6-5|-|-|TRBJ1-1
TGTGCCAGCAGTTGGCAGGGGAGTGCTGAAGCTTTCTTT
CASSWQGSAEAFF
>TRBV12-3/TRBV12-4|-|-|TRBJ1-5
TGTGCCAGCAGTTTGGACGGTAGTAGCAATCAGCCCCAGCATTTT
CASSLDGSSNQPQHF
>TRBV20-1|many|TRBD2|TRBJ2-2
TGCAGTGCACGGGGACTAGCGGGGGTAGGCGGGGAGCTGTTTTTT
CSARGLAGVGGELFF
>TRBV5-1|few|-|TRBJ2-3
TGCGCCAGCAGATCAGGAAGCCAGGGCACAGATACGCAGTATTTT
CASRSGSQGTDTQYF
>TRBV4-1|-|-|TRBJ2-5
TGCGCCAGCAGTGAGCTTTCGGGTGCAGAGACCCAGTACTTC
CASSELSGAETQYF
>TRBV20-1|many|-|TRBJ2-4
TGCAGTGCTGGGGATTTAGCCAAAAACATTCAGTACTTC
CSAGDLAKNIQYF
>TRBV4-1|-|TRBD2|TRBJ2-5
TGCGCCAGCAGCCATGGTGGCGGGGGGCAAGAGACCCAGTACTTC
CASSHGGGGQETQYF
>TRBV6-1|few|TRBD1|TRBJ2-2
TGTGCCAGCAGGGGGGACAGCTACACCGGGGAGCTGTTTTTT
CASRGDSYTGELFF
>TRBV4-2|few|-|TRBJ1-5
TGTGCCAGCAGCCCAAGGGCTGGGGCCGAGGGCAATCAGCCCCAGCATTTT
CASSPRAGAEGNQPQHF
>TRBV19|-|-|TRBJ1-5
TGTGCCAGTAGTAAAACGGACATACGACAGCCCCAGCATTTT
CASSKTDIRQPQHF
>TRBV6-2/TRBV6-3|-|-|TRBJ2-3
TGTGCCAGCAGACCTAACAGGGCAGATACGCAGTATTTT
CASRPNRADTQYF
>TRBV6-1|-|-|TRBJ1-5
TGTGCCAGCAGCATCTCTATAGGGAGGTCCCCGCATTTT
CASSISIGRSPHF
>TRBV7-2|few|TRBD1|TRBJ2-1
TGTGCCAGCACCCGAGAGAGGGGCAGGGGGTATGAGCAGTTCTTC
CASTRERGRGYEQFF
>TRBV5-1|-|TRBD2|TRBJ2-3
TGCGCCAGCCAGACTAGCGGGGGGGCGGATACGCAGTATTTT
CASQTSGGADTQYF
>TRBV18|few|TRBD2|TRBJ2-1
TGTGCCAGCTCACCCGAGCGGGGGCGGGAGTTCTTC
CASSPERGREFF
>TRBV5-1|many|-|TRBJ2-2
TGCGCCAGCAGCTTCATTGATTGGGGCGGGGAGCTGTTTTTT
CASSFIDWGGELFF
>TRBV6-2/TRBV6-3|few|-|TRBJ2-1
TGTGCCAGCACAGAATCCTCCGGGGATGAGCAGTTCTTC
CASTESSGDEQFF
>TRBV12-3/TRBV12-4|few|TRBD2|TRBJ2-3
TGTGCCAGCAGTTTTCGGCGGGGGGACACAGATACGCAGTATTTT
CASSFRRGDTDTQYF
>TRBV29-1|-|-|TRBJ2-5
TGCAGCGTCAGTTACCCACAAGAGACCCAGTACTTC
CSVSYPQETQYF
>TRBV10-2|few|-|TRBJ1-5
TGCGCCAGCTCAGGGGACTCGGAGCCCCAGCATTTT
CASSGDSEPQHF
>TRBV5-6|few|-|TRBJ2-2
TGTGCCAGCAGCCGCTATACAAAGCGGAACACCGGGGAGCTGTTTTTT
CASSRYTKRNTGELFF
>TRBV27|few|-|TRBJ2-2
TGTGCCAGCCCTTTTTCTGAGGACACCGGGGAGCTGTTTTTT
CASPFSEDTGELFF
>TRBV20-1|-|TRBD1|TRBJ2-7
TGCAGTGCGATCCCGGGACAGGGCTACGAGCAGTACTTC
CSAIPGQGYEQYF
>TRBV29-1|few|-|TRBJ2-2
TGCAGCGTTCGCGACAGGACGAACACCGGGGAGCTGTTTTTT
CSVRDRTNTGELFF
>TRBV12-3/TRBV12-4|-|-|TRBJ2-2
TGTGCCAGCAGTTTAGGTCAGGGGAGGACCGGGGAGCTGTTTTTT
CASSLGQGRTGELFF
>TRBV10-3|few|-|TRBJ1-5
TGTGCCATCAGTGTCGATGGGGGTAGAGCCCAGCATTTT
CAISVDGGRAQHF
>TRBV29-1|-|-|TRBJ1-4
TGCAGCGTTGAAGGGTTACAGGCGAGACTGTTTTTT
CSVEGLQARLFF
>TRBV20-1|many|TRBD2|TRBJ2-5
TGCAGTGCTCTTCGGACTAGCGGAGCTCAAGAGACCCAGTACTTC
CSALRTSGAQETQYF
>TRBV7-2|-|TRBD2|TRBJ2-1
TGTGCCAGCAGCTTTCCGGGACTAATTATGGGCTACAATGAGCAGTTCTTC
CASSFPGLIMGYNEQFF
>TRBV3-1|few|-|TRBJ2-7
TGTGCCAGCAGCCCGTGGAGGGCGAGCTCCTACGAGCAGTACTTC
CASSPWRASSYEQYF
>TRBV6-5|few|-|TRBJ2-4
TGTGCCAGCAGTTACCGCGACGGGGTTATTCAGTACTTC
CASSYRDGVIQYF
>TRBV20-1|few|TRBD2|TRBJ2-3
TGCAGTGCTAGAGATCTGGGACTAGCGGGGGCTGGGTCCACAGATACGCAGTATTTT
CSARDLGLAGAGSTDTQYF
>TRBV11-1|-|-|TRBJ2-3
TGTGCCAGCAGCTTCACTCGCCTCTTCACAGATACGCAGTATTTT
CASSFTRLFTDTQYF
>TRBV25-1|few|-|TRBJ2-1
TGTGCCAGCACAGAGGGGGGGTACAATGAGCAGTTCTTC
CASTEGGYNEQFF